Ten or more counts support the clone carrying this T cell receptor beta chain. The junction departs from germline at one end; a sequencing error may be responsible. This specimen belongs to a study of blood T cells in healthy people across ages. CDR3 length equals 15 residues. A second PCR, run for about 6 to 11 cycles, used a sample-barcoded 5' primer plus a J-beta primer mix. Using its own MiXCR run on the 5' RACE reads, TCRdb lists one record per CDR3 protein. The sample records hundreds of thousands of distinct CDR3 sequences, about 50% being singletons. Each donor was a healthy Caucasian individual from Russia, aged about 6 to 100.

The chain is built from TRBV12-3 or TRBV12-4 and TRBJ2-7, with a possible D match to TRBD1 (6 bases). Sequencing was performed on blood. The TCR originated in a woman older than 75 in good health. The CDR3 here is CASSLGGDTSYEQYF. DNA for the CDR3: TGTGCCAGCAGCTTAGGTGGGGACACCTCCTACGAGCAGTACTTC.